This T cell receptor (beta chain) was obtained from a study of CD8 T cells in Susac syndrome. Study-wide context: At the time their blood was drawn, patients with Susac syndrome were either therapy-naive, on corticosteroids (with some of them also receiving intravenous immunoglobulin), or on intravenous immunoglobulin alone.

CDR3 length: 17 amino acids. In germline, CDR1 is MDHEN, CDR2 SYDVKM. The trim removed 2 bases at V and 4 bases at J, leaving 7 bases unmatched. Both CD4+ and CD8+ T cells were negatively isolated, and TEMRA cells underwent FACS enrichment. An input of 0.5 to 1 ug of RNA was subjected to reverse transcription using random hexamers. Amplification of TCR beta CDR3 by immunoSEQ multiplex PCR spanned 54 Vbeta and 13 Jbeta. TCRdb itself ran the immunoSEQ multiplex PCR reads through MiXCR, one entry per CDR3 protein. The sample contains roughly 84,000 distinct CDR3 sequences, about 96% of which appear only once.

Sequencing was carried out using CD8+ T cells from PBMCs. The chain carries TRBV28 and TRBJ2-7, with 14 bases identical to TRBD2. The clonotype was recovered from a human donor with Susac syndrome. The CDR3 DNA sequence: TGTGCCAGCAGTTTACGTCCGGGACTAGCGGGAGTGTACGAGCAGTACTTC. Amino acid sequence: CASSLRPGLAGVYEQYF.